These 5 T cell receptor beta chains share one sample of origin, sequenced in a study of a mutant IDH1 vaccine in newly diagnosed glioma. The time point is: week 47, end of study. It was 300 ug of mutant IDH1 20-mer peptide that made up each vaccine dose, given with topical imiquimod. Profiled with immunoSEQ multiplex PCR; TCRdb holds only in-frame clones, not every one. The table lists tens of thousands of clones, roughly 61% of them singletons, with about 5% in the top ten. What these receptors recognize is not known. The sequenced sample was peripheral blood mononuclear cells (PBMCs), obtained from a glioma patient whose treatment included an IDH1 peptide vaccine. These receptors came from a man aged 35 to 55 with glioma. Some clones in this sample may be carry-over from other donors' samples.

The chain links TRBV18 to TRBJ2-6; no clear D gene. The CDR3 length is 15 residues. The V gene's germline CDR1 is KGHSH and CDR2 LQKENI. V was clipped by 6 bases and J by 4 bases, with 13 bases between them. CDR3 region: CASSPMGSGANVLTF. The CDR3 coding sequence is TGTGCCAGCTCCCCCATGGGGTCAGGGGCCAACGTCCTGACTTTC.

The chain employs TRBV5-5 and TRBJ2-5, with 9 bases that match TRBD1. The ends lost 4 bases at V and 4 bases at J; junction bases unmatched: 8. Germline lookup yields CDR1 SGHKS and CDR2 YYEKEE (reference sequence). This CDR3 is built from 15 residues. CDR3 region: CASSLGQGRIETQYF. The CDR3 coding sequence is TGTGCCAGCAGCCTTGGACAGGGGCGGATAGAGACCCAGTACTTC.

The rearrangement links TRBV2 to TRBJ2-3, with D perhaps matching TRBD1 (7 bases). The ends were cut back, 3 bases at V and 3 bases at J, with 13 bases in the middle. The CDR3 totals 15 residues. CDR1 and CDR2 (germline): SNHLY, FYNNEI. CDR3 DNA: TGTGCCAGCAGTGAGGAGGGGGCGAGGACAGATACGCAGTATTTT. Translating it yields CASSEEGARTDTQYF.

This clone is medium-sized within its sample. The rearrangement uses TRBV2 and TRBJ2-3, with TRBD1 matching 9 bases. CDR1 SNHLY and CDR2 FYNNEI come from the germline V gene. V gave up 7 bases and J gave up 0 bases; unmatched junction bases: 2. There are 14 residues in the CDR3. The CDR3 DNA reads as TGTGCCAGCAAACAGGGGGCCAGCACAGATACGCAGTATTTT. Translation: CASKQGASTDTQYF.

V and J are TRBV20-1 and TRBJ1-2; D is unresolved. This CDR3 has 11 residues. The germline V gene has CDR1 DFQATT and CDR2 SNEGSKA (reference sequence). As DNA, the CDR3 is TGCAGCGCGGAGCGGGCTGGTGGCTACACCTTC. As protein: CSAERAGGYTF.